One and the same sample provided the 5 T cell receptor beta chains below, sequenced in a study of STAT5B mutations in CD4+ large granular lymphocyte leukemia. TCRdb's copy holds only in-frame clones and misses some; the assay was immunoSEQ multiplex PCR. The table lists nearly 35,000 clones, around 80% of them singletons, with 2% to 3% in the top ten. The material sequenced was CD4+ T cells from blood buffy coats. The receptors here all came from a human donor in good health.

The chain recombines TRBV7-9 with TRBJ2-1; the D is unclear. V was pared by 4 bases and J by 6 bases, with 7 bases between. The length of the CDR3 is 12 residues. The V gene's germline CDR1 is SEHNR and CDR2 FQNEAQ (reference sequence). As DNA, the CDR3 is TGTGCCAGCAGCTCGTACGGCAATGAGCAGTTCTTC. Translating it yields CASSSYGNEQFF.

The rearrangement links TRBV10-1 to TRBJ2-1, with TRBD2 identical over 10 bases. Unmatched junction bases numbered 7, after V lost 7 bases and J lost 7 bases. The germline V gene has CDR1 WNHNN and CDR2 SYGVQD (reference sequence). The CDR3 sequence is 14 residues long. CDR3 in amino acids: CASMMSGGENEQFF. Written as DNA, the CDR3 is TGCGCCAGCATGATGAGCGGGGGGGAGAATGAGCAGTTCTTC.

The rearrangement joins TRBV27 to TRBJ2-7; 12 positions match TRBD1. V lost 4 bases and J lost 3; bases outside the gene matches: 7. Germline CDR1 reads MNHEY; CDR2 reads SMNVEV (reference sequence). CDR3 size: 16 residues. For the CDR3, the DNA is TGTGCCAGCAGTTCCGCCCGGGACAGGGGGCTCTACGAGCAGTACTTC. Protein product: CASSSARDRGLYEQYF.

The chain couples TRBV10-3 to TRBJ2-7, with D possibly being TRBD1 (5 bases). CDR1 ENHRY and CDR2 SYGVKD come from the germline V gene. V lost 6 bases, J lost 0 bases, and 18 bases lay in between. CDR3 size: 16 residues. CDR3 bases: TGTGCCATCAGCAACGACCAGGGATCAAGCTCCTACGAGCAGTACTTC. Protein: CAISNDQGSSSYEQYF.

The chain combines TRBV5-4 with TRBJ1-2; 11 nucleotides agree with TRBD1. V was clipped by 0 bases and J by 6 bases; unmatched bases: 13. In germline, CDR1 is SGHNT, CDR2 YYREEE (reference sequence). The CDR3 covers 18 residues. DNA of the CDR3: TGTGCCAGCAGCTTGGCCCCTTTTGGACAGGGGGCAAGGAATGGCTACACCTTC. This encodes CASSLAPFGQGARNGYTF. Drawing the rest from reference TRBV5-4 and TRBJ1-2, the complete variable domain is ETGVTQSPTHLIKTRGQQVTLRCSSQSGHNTVSWYQQALGQGPQFIFQYYREEENGRGNFPPRFSGLQFPNYSSELNVNALELDDSALYLCASSLAPFGQGARNGYTFGSGTRLTVV.